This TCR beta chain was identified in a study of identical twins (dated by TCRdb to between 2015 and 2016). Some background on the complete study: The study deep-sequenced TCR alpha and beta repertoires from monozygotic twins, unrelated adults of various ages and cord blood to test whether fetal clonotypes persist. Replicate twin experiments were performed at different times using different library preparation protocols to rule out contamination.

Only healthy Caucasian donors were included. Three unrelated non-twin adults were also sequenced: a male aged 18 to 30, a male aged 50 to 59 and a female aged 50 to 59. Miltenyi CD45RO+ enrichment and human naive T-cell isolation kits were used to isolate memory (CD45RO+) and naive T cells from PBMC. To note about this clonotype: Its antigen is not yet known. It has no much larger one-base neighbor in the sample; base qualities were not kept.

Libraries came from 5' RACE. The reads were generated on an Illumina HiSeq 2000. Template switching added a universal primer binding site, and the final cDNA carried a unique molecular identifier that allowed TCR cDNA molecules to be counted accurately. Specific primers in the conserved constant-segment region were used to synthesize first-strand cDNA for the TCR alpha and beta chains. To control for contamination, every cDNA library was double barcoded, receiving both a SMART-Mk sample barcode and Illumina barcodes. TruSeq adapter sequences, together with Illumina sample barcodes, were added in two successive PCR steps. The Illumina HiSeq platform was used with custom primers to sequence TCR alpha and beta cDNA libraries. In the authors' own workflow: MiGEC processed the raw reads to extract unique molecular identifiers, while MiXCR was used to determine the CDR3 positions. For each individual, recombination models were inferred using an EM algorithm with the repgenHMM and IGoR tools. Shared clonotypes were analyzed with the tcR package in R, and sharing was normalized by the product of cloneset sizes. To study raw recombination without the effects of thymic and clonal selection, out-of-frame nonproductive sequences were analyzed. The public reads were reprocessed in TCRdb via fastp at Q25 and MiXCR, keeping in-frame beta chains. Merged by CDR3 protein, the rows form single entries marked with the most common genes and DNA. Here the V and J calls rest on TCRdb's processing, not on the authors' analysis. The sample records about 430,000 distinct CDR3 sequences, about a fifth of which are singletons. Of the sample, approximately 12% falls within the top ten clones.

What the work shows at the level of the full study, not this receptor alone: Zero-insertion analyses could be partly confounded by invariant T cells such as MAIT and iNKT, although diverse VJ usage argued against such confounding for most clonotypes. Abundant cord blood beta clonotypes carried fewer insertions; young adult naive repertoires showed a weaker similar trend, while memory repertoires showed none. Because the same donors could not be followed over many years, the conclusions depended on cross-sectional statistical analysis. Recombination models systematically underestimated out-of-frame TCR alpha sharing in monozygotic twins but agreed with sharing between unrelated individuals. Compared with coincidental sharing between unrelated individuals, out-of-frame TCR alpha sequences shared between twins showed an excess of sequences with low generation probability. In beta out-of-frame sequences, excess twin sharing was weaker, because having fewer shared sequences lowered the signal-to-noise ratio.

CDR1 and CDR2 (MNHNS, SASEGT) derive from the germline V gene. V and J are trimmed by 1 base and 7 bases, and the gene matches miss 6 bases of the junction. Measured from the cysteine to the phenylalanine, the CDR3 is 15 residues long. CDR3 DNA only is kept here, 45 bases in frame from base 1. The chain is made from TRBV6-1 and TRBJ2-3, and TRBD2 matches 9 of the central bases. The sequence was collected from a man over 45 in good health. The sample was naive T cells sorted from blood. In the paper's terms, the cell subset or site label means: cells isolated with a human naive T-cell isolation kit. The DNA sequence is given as TGTGCCAGCAGTGAAGGGGTAGCGGGGGTTTATACGCAGTATTTT. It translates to CASSEGVAGVYTQYF.